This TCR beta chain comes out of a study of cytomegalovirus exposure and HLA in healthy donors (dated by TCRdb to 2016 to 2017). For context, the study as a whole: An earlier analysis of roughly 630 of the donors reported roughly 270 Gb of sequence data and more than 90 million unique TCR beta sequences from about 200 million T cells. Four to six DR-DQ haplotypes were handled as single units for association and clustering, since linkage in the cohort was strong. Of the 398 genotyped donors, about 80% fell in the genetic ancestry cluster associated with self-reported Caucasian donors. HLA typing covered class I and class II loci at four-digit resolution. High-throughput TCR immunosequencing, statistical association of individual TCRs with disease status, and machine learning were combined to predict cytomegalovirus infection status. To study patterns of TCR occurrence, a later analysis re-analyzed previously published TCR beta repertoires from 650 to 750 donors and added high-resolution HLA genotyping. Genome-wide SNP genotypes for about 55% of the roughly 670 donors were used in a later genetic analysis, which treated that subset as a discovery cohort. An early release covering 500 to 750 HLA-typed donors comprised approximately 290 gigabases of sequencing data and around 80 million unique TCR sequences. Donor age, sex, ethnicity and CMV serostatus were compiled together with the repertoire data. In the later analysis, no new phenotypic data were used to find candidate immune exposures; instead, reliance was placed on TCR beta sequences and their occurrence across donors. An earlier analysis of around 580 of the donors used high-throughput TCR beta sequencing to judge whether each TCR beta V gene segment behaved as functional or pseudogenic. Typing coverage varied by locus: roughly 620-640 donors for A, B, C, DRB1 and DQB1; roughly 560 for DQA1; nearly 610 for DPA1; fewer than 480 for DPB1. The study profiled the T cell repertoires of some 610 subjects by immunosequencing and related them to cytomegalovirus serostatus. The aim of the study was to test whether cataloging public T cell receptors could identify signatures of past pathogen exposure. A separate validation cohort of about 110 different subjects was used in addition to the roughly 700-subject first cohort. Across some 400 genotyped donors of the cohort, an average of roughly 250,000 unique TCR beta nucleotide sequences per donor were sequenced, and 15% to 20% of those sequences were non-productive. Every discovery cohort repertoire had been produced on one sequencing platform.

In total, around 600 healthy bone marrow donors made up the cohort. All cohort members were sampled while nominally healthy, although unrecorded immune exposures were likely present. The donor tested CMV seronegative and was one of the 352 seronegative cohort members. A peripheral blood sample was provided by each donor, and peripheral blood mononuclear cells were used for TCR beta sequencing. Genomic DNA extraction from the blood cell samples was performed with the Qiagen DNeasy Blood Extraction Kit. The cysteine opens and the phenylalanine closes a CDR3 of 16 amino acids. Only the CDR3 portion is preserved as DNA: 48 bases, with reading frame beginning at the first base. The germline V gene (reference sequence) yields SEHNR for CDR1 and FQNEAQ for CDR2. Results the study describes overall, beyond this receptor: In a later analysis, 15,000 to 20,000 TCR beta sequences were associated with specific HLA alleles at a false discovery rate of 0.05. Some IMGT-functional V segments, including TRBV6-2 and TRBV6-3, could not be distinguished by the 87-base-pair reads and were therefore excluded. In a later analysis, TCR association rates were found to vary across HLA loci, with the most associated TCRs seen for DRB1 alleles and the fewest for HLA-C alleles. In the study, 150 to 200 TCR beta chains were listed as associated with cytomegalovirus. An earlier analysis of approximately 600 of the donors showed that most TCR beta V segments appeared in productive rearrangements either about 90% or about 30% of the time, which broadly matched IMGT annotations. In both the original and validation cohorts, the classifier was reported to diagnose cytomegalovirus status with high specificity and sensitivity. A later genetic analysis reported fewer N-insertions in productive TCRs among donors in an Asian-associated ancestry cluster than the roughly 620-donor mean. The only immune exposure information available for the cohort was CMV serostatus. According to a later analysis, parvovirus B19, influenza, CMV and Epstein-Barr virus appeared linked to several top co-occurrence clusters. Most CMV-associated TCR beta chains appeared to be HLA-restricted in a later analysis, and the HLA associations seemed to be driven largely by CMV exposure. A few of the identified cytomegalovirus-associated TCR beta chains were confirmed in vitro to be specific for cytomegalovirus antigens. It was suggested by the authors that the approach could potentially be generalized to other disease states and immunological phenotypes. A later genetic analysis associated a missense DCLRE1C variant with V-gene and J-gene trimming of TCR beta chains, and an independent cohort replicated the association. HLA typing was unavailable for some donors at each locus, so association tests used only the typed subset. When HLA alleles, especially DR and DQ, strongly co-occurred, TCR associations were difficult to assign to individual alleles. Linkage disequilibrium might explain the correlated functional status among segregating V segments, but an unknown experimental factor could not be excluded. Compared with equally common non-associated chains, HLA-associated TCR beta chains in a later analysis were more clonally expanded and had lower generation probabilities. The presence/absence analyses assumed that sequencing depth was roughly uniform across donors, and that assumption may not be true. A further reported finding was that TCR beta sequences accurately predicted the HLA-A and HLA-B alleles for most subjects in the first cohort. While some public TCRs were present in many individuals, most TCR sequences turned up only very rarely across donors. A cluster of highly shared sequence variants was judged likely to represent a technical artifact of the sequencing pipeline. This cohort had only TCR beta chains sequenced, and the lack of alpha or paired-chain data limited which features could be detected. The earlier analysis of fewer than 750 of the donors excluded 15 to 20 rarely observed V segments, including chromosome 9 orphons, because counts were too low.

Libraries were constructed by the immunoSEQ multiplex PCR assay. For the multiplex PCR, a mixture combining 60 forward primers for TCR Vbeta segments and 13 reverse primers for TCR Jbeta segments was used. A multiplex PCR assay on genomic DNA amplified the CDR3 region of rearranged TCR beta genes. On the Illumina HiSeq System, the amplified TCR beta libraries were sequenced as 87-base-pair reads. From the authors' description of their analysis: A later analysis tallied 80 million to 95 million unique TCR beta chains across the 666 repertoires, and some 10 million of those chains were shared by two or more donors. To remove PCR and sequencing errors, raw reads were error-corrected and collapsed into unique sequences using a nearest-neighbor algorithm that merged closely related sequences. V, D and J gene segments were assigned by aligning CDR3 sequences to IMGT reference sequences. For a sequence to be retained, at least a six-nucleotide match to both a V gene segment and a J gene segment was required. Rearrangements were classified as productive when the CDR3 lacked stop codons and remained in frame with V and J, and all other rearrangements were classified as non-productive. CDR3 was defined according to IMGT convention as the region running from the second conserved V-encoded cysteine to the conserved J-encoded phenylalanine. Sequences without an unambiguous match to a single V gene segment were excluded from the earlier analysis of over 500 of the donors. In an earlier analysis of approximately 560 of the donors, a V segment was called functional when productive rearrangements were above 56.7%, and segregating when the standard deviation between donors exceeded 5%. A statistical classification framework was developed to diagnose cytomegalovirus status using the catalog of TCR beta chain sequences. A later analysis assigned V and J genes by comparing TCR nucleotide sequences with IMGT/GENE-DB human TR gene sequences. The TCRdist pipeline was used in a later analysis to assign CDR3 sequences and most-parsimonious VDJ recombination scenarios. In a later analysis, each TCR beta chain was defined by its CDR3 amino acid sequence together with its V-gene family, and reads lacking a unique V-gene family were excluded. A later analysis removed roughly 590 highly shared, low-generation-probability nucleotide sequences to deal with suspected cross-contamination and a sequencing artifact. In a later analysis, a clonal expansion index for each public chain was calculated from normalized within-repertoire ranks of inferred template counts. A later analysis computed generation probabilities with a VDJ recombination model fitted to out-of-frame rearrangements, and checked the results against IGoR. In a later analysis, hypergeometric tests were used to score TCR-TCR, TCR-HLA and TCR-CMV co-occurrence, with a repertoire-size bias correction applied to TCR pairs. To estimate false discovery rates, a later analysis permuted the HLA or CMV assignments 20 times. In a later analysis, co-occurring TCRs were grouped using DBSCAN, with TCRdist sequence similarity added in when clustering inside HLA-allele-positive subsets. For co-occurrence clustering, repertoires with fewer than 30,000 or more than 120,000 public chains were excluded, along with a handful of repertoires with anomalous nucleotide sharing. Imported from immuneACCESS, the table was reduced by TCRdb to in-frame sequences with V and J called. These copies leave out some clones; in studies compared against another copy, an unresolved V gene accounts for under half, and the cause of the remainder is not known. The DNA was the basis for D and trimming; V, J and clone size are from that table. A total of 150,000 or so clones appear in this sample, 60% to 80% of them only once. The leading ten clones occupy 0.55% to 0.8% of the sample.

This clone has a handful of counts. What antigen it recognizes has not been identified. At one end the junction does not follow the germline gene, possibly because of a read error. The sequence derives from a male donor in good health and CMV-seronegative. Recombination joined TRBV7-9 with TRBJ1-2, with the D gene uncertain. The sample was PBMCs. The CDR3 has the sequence CSSSLSGILSNYGYTF. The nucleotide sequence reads TGTTCCAGCAGCTTAAGCGGAATCCTATCCAACTATGGCTACACCTTC.